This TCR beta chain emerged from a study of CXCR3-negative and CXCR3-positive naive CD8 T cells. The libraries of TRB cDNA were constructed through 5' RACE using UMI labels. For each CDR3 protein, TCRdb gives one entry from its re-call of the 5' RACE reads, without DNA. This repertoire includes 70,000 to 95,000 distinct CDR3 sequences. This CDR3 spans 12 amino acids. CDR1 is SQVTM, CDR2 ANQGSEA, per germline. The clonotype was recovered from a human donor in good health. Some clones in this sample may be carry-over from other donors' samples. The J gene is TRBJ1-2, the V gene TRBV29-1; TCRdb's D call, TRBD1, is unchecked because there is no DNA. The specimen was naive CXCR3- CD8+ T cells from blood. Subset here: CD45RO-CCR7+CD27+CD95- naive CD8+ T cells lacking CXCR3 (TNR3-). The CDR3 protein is CSVSGQGHGYTF.